These T cell receptor beta chains were read from a single sample in a study of early T cells in non-severe SARS-CoV-2 infection. TCRdb ran MiXCR on the 5' RACE reads and lists one entry per CDR3 protein. The table records tens of thousands of distinct CDR3 sequences, around 12% of them present only once. The sequenced sample was whole blood, obtained at baseline. All receptors come from an adult who was a healthcare worker with PCR-confirmed SARS-CoV-2 infection or an uninfected control (not recorded which). The donor label of this sample is uncertain. Both conserved end residues are part of each CDR3. A D gene is named only where the DNA matches it firmly. Some rows mark clone size as missing; the rest say once, few, many or name a class of expanded clone.

j_gene,abundance,d_gene,v_gene,CDR3aa,CDR3nt
TRBJ1-5,many,TRBD1,TRBV19,CASSIPSDRPNQPQHF,TGTGCCAGTAGTATCCCCTCGGACAGGCCGAATCAGCCCCAGCATTTT
TRBJ2-1,few,NA,TRBV4-1,CASSQNPVHYNEQFF,TGCGCCAGCAGCCAAAACCCGGTCCACTACAATGAGCAGTTCTTC
TRBJ1-2,few,TRBD1,TRBV19,CASSRTGTDDYGYTF,TGTGCCAGTAGTAGAACCGGGACAGACGACTATGGCTACACCTTC
TRBJ1-2,many,TRBD1,TRBV6-5,CASSYSGQGGYTF,TGTGCCAGCAGTTACTCTGGACAGGGTGGCTACACCTTC
TRBJ2-3,NA,TRBD2,TRBV5-1,CASSLGLATPSTDTQYF,TGCGCCAGCAGCTTGGGACTAGCCACCCCTAGCACAGATACGCAGTATTTT
TRBJ2-1,few,NA,TRBV7-9,CASSLTEAYNEQFF,TGTGCCAGCAGCTTGACAGAGGCATACAATGAGCAGTTCTTC
TRBJ2-1,many,NA,TRBV20-1,CSALNNEQFF,TGCAGTGCCTTAAACAATGAGCAGTTCTTC
TRBJ2-1,few,NA,TRBV6-6,CASSKGPKVHYNEQFF,TGTGCCAGCAGTAAAGGACCGAAGGTTCACTACAATGAGCAGTTCTTC
TRBJ2-3,few,NA,TRBV20-1,CSAQLAVGTDTQYF,TGCAGTGCGCAACTAGCTGTGGGCACAGATACGCAGTATTTT
TRBJ1-1,few,NA,TRBV10-2,CASSETHRGDTEAFF,TGCGCCAGCAGTGAGACACACAGAGGCGACACTGAAGCTTTCTTT
TRBJ1-5,many,NA,TRBV7-2,CASSLMGNQPQHF,TGTGCCAGCAGCTTAATGGGCAATCAGCCCCAGCATTTT
TRBJ2-3,many,NA,TRBV5-1,CASSPSGTDTQYF,TGCGCCAGCAGCCCTAGCGGCACAGATACGCAGTATTTT
TRBJ2-2,many,NA,TRBV14,CASSQDRMGHGELFF,TGTGCCAGCAGCCAAGATCGTATGGGGCACGGGGAGCTGTTTTTT
TRBJ2-1,NA,TRBD2,TRBV6-2/TRBV6-3,CASTDGLAGVNEQFF,TGTGCCAGCACCGACGGACTAGCGGGGGTCAATGAGCAGTTCTTC
TRBJ2-3,NA,NA,TRBV27,CASSLDKGRLVSDTQYF,TGTGCCAGCAGTCTAGATAAGGGGCGTCTGGTGTCGGATACGCAGTATTTT
TRBJ2-3,few,NA,TRBV6-1,CAVSGGDTQYF,TGTGCCGTTTCTGGAGGGGATACGCAGTATTTT
TRBJ2-5,many,NA,TRBV7-3,CASSPGGGGQETQYF,TGTGCCAGCAGCCCCGGGGGAGGGGGTCAAGAGACCCAGTACTTC
TRBJ2-2,NA,TRBD1,TRBV7-2,CASSLAPTGQGGKAGELFF,TGTGCCAGCAGCTTAGCCCCTACTGGACAGGGGGGGAAGGCCGGGGAGCTGTTTTTT
TRBJ1-2,NA,NA,TRBV9,CASSVDPSYGYTF,TGTGCCAGCAGCGTAGACCCAAGCTATGGCTACACCTTC
TRBJ2-1,few,TRBD2,TRBV7-8,CASSLYRGGAGEQFF,TGTGCCAGCAGCTTATATCGGGGGGGAGCGGGTGAGCAGTTCTTC
TRBJ2-2,many,NA,TRBV6-1,CASSEDGRAGELFF,TGTGCCAGCAGTGAAGACGGCAGGGCCGGGGAGCTGTTTTTT